Listed below are T cell receptor beta chains from one sample, sequenced in a study of yellow fever vaccine responses in identical twins. TCRdb reprocessed the RT-PCR reads with MiXCR, giving one entry per CDR3 protein. The sample holds 2,600 or so distinct CDR3 sequences, 81% seen once. Sequences were derived from T cells from blood (PBMCs), unsorted or a sorted subset (not recorded which), sampled before or after yellow fever vaccination (not recorded which). These receptors all come from a woman between 18 and 29 years old who received the yellow fever vaccine. The CDR3 runs from the conserved cysteine through the conserved F or W. The order of the fields is V gene, clone size, J gene, D gene, CDR3 protein, CDR3 DNA. The D gene is left open where the match is weak. Expanded clones are given a class, and other clones once, few, many or no size at all.

V: TRBV7-9
size: -
J: TRBJ2-1
D: TRBD1
CDR3: CASSLLRTGESEQFF
DNA: TGTGCCAGCAGCTTACTACGAACAGGGGAGAGTGAGCAGTTCTTC

V: TRBV29-1
size: -
J: TRBJ2-1
D: TRBD2
CDR3: CSGGLAGLSYNEQFF
DNA: TGCAGCGGGGGACTAGCGGGACTCTCCTACAATGAGCAGTTCTTC

V: TRBV7-9
size: -
J: TRBJ2-5
D: TRBD2
CDR3: CASSEAGGPETQYF
DNA: TGTGCCAGCAGCGAAGCGGGGGGCCCAGAGACCCAGTACTTC

V: TRBV11-2
size: -
J: TRBJ2-1
D: -
CDR3: CASSLVDGSSSSYNEQFF
DNA: TGTGCCAGCAGCCTCGTCGACGGAAGTTCAAGCTCCTACAATGAGCAGTTCTTC

V: TRBV7-3
size: -
J: TRBJ2-1
D: TRBD2
CDR3: CASSLSSGSGNEQFF
DNA: TGTGCCAGCAGCTTAAGTAGCGGGAGCGGAAATGAGCAGTTCTTC

V: TRBV5-1
size: -
J: TRBJ2-1
D: TRBD2
CDR3: CASRNPTSGGLHEQFF
DNA: TGCGCCAGCAGAAACCCCACTAGCGGGGGGCTGCATGAGCAGTTCTTC

V: TRBV10-3
size: -
J: TRBJ2-2
D: -
CDR3: CAISVVGTGELFF
DNA: TGTGCCATCAGCGTAGTCGGTACCGGGGAGCTGTTTTTT

V: TRBV7-1
size: -
J: TRBJ1-2
D: -
CDR3: CASSRRTATYGYTF
DNA: TGTGCCAGCAGCCGACGGACAGCAACGTATGGCTACACCTTC

V: TRBV12-3/TRBV12-4
size: -
J: TRBJ1-2
D: -
CDR3: CASSQGRGNYGYTF
DNA: TGTGCCAGCAGTCAAGGACGGGGAAACTATGGCTACACCTTC

V: TRBV5-5
size: once
J: TRBJ1-2
D: -
CDR3: CASSLAQGSSYTF
DNA: TGTGCCAGCAGCTTGGCGCAGGGGTCCTCCTACACCTTC

V: TRBV14
size: -
J: TRBJ1-1
D: -
CDR3: CASSQDPQGNTEAFF
DNA: TGTGCCAGCAGCCAAGATCCCCAGGGGAACACTGAAGCTTTCTTT

V: TRBV29-1
size: -
J: TRBJ2-7
D: TRBD1
CDR3: CSVERGQAGSYEQYF
DNA: TGCAGCGTTGAAAGGGGGCAGGCGGGCTCCTACGAGCAGTACTTC

V: TRBV7-6
size: -
J: TRBJ2-1
D: -
CDR3: CASSLFADNNEQFF
DNA: TGTGCCAGCAGCTTATTTGCGGATAACAATGAGCAGTTCTTC

V: TRBV20-1
size: once
J: TRBJ1-6
D: TRBD1
CDR3: CSTQGAGNSPLHF
DNA: TGCAGCACCCAGGGGGCGGGTAATTCACCCCTCCACTTT

V: TRBV6-1
size: once
J: TRBJ2-7
D: -
CDR3: CASTLIPGALNEQYF
DNA: TGTGCCAGCACCTTAATCCCAGGGGCGTTAAACGAGCAGTACTTC

V: TRBV4-1
size: -
J: TRBJ1-2
D: TRBD1
CDR3: CASTGTGTSNYGYTF
DNA: TGCGCCAGCACCGGGACAGGGACCTCTAACTATGGCTACACCTTC

V: TRBV6-1
size: -
J: TRBJ1-2
D: -
CDR3: CASRGLNYGYTF
DNA: TGTGCCAGCAGGGGACTTAACTATGGCTACACCTTC

V: TRBV11-3
size: -
J: TRBJ1-1
D: TRBD1
CDR3: CASSLGQRNTEAFF
DNA: TGTGCCAGCAGCCTGGGACAGAGGAACACTGAAGCTTTCTTT

V: TRBV19
size: -
J: TRBJ1-1
D: -
CDR3: CASKERDTLNTEAFF
DNA: TGTGCCAGTAAGGAACGGGACACCTTGAACACTGAAGCTTTCTTT

V: TRBV29-1
size: -
J: TRBJ2-3
D: TRBD2
CDR3: CSVEAELAGDLDTQYF
DNA: TGCAGCGTTGAAGCGGAACTAGCGGGAGATTTGGATACGCAGTATTTT

V: TRBV2
size: -
J: TRBJ2-5
D: -
CDR3: CASSLSETQYF
DNA: TGTGCCAGCAGTCTGTCAGAGACCCAGTACTTC

V: TRBV7-6
size: -
J: TRBJ1-1
D: -
CDR3: CASSLKWNTEAFF
DNA: TGTGCCAGCAGCTTAAAGTGGAACACTGAAGCTTTCTTT

V: TRBV2
size: -
J: TRBJ2-2
D: TRBD2
CDR3: CASPRSGGGTGELFF
DNA: TGTGCCAGCCCCAGAAGCGGGGGTGGCACCGGGGAGCTGTTTTTT

V: TRBV10-3
size: -
J: TRBJ1-5
D: -
CDR3: CAISEGRMGDQPQHF
DNA: TGTGCCATCAGTGAAGGGCGGATGGGGGATCAGCCCCAGCATTTT

V: TRBV6-1
size: -
J: TRBJ1-1
D: -
CDR3: CASRSHGTTEAFF
DNA: TGTGCCAGCAGATCGCACGGAACCACTGAAGCTTTCTTT

V: TRBV20-1
size: -
J: TRBJ2-1
D: -
CDR3: CSARDGEAYNEQFF
DNA: TGCAGTGCTAGAGATGGCGAGGCCTACAATGAGCAGTTCTTC

V: TRBV11-2
size: -
J: TRBJ1-1
D: TRBD1
CDR3: CASSLLGGYTEAFF
DNA: TGTGCCAGCAGCTTATTAGGGGGCTACACTGAAGCTTTCTTT

V: TRBV6-1
size: -
J: TRBJ1-1
D: -
CDR3: CASTADPQGGTEAFF
DNA: TGTGCCAGCACCGCGGACCCTCAAGGAGGCACTGAAGCTTTCTTT

V: TRBV29-1
size: once
J: TRBJ1-2
D: -
CDR3: CSVEGEGGGGYTF
DNA: TGCAGCGTTGAGGGGGAGGGGGGGGGCGGCTACACCTTC

V: TRBV6-1
size: -
J: TRBJ2-6
D: -
CDR3: CASSASSGGANVLTF
DNA: TGTGCCAGCAGTGCTTCCTCGGGGGGGGCCAACGTCCTGACTTTC

V: TRBV5-6
size: once
J: TRBJ2-2
D: -
CDR3: CASSYLTSGELFF
DNA: TGTGCCAGCAGCTATTTGACCTCCGGGGAGCTGTTTTTT

V: TRBV4-2
size: once
J: TRBJ2-2
D: TRBD2
CDR3: CASSQGRAELFF
DNA: TGTGCCAGCAGCCAGGGGAGGGCCGAGCTGTTTTTT

V: TRBV7-6
size: -
J: TRBJ2-1
D: -
CDR3: CASSNIRGTYNEQFF
DNA: TGTGCCAGCAGCAATATCAGGGGTACCTACAATGAGCAGTTCTTC

V: TRBV15
size: few
J: TRBJ1-5
D: -
CDR3: CATSSEGRSQPQHF
DNA: TGTGCCACCAGCAGCGAGGGAAGGAGTCAGCCCCAGCATTTT

V: TRBV29-1
size: -
J: TRBJ2-5
D: TRBD1
CDR3: CSVGPGGQETQYF
DNA: TGCAGCGTTGGACCAGGGGGACAAGAGACCCAGTACTTC

V: TRBV7-2
size: -
J: TRBJ1-4
D: -
CDR3: CASSSAPAEKLFF
DNA: TGTGCCAGCAGCTCTGCCCCGGCTGAAAAACTGTTTTTT

V: TRBV13
size: once
J: TRBJ1-5
D: TRBD1
CDR3: CASSPDRGRGQPQHF
DNA: TGTGCCAGCAGCCCGGACAGGGGGAGGGGGCAGCCCCAGCATTTT

V: TRBV4-1
size: once
J: TRBJ1-6
D: TRBD1
CDR3: CASSQGRDRGRSPLHF
DNA: TGCGCCAGCAGCCAAGGCCGGGACAGGGGGCGATCACCCCTCCACTTT

V: TRBV28
size: -
J: TRBJ2-1
D: TRBD1
CDR3: CASSLTGTGVRNEQFF
DNA: TGTGCCAGCAGTTTAACGGGGACAGGAGTAAGGAATGAGCAGTTCTTC

V: TRBV7-9
size: -
J: TRBJ2-7
D: -
CDR3: CASSSGRNYEQYF
DNA: TGTGCCAGCAGCTCCGGACGGAACTACGAGCAGTACTTC

V: TRBV10-3
size: -
J: TRBJ2-1
D: TRBD1
CDR3: CAIRPTGTGGGNEQFF
DNA: TGTGCCATCAGGCCAACCGGGACAGGGGGTGGGAATGAGCAGTTCTTC

V: TRBV13
size: -
J: TRBJ2-2
D: -
CDR3: CASRGQVQVTELFF
DNA: TGTGCCAGCAGGGGGCAGGTGCAGGTTACGGAGCTGTTTTTT

V: TRBV19
size: -
J: TRBJ2-2
D: -
CDR3: CASSIAPDSITGELFF
DNA: TGTGCCAGTAGTATCGCCCCCGACTCGATAACCGGGGAGCTGTTTTTT

V: TRBV12-3/TRBV12-4
size: -
J: TRBJ2-4
D: TRBD2
CDR3: CASSSPGGGNIQYF
DNA: TGTGCCAGCAGTTCTCCGGGGGGAGGAAACATTCAGTACTTC

V: TRBV5-1
size: -
J: TRBJ1-2
D: -
CDR3: CASSLAASGIDGYTF
DNA: TGCGCCAGCAGCTTGGCCGCGTCAGGGATCGATGGCTACACCTTC

V: TRBV2
size: -
J: TRBJ1-3
D: -
CDR3: CASSLGGAFSGNTIYF
DNA: TGTGCCAGCAGCCTCGGGGGAGCCTTCTCTGGAAACACCATATATTTT

V: TRBV29-1
size: -
J: TRBJ2-3
D: -
CDR3: CSVSYFGTADTQYF
DNA: TGCAGCGTATCCTATTTCGGGACCGCAGATACGCAGTATTTT

V: TRBV10-3
size: -
J: TRBJ1-2
D: TRBD1
CDR3: CAISGGTGQNYGYTF
DNA: TGTGCCATCAGTGGAGGGACAGGGCAAAACTATGGCTACACCTTC

V: TRBV12-3/TRBV12-4
size: -
J: TRBJ2-5
D: -
CDR3: CASSLDETQYF
DNA: TGTGCCAGCAGTTTAGATGAGACCCAGTACTTC

V: TRBV19
size: -
J: TRBJ1-2
D: TRBD1
CDR3: CASSILQGDYGYTF
DNA: TGTGCCAGTAGTATATTACAGGGGGACTATGGCTACACCTTC

V: TRBV10-1
size: -
J: TRBJ2-1
D: -
CDR3: CASSAGGGTHNEQFF
DNA: TGCGCCAGCAGTGCGGGCGGCGGGACCCACAATGAGCAGTTCTTC

V: TRBV29-1
size: -
J: TRBJ2-1
D: -
CDR3: CSVGAVSYNEQFF
DNA: TGCAGCGTTGGAGCGGTTTCCTACAATGAGCAGTTCTTC

V: TRBV10-3
size: -
J: TRBJ1-2
D: TRBD1
CDR3: CAITGQGEGGYTF
DNA: TGTGCCATCACCGGACAGGGGGAGGGTGGCTACACCTTC